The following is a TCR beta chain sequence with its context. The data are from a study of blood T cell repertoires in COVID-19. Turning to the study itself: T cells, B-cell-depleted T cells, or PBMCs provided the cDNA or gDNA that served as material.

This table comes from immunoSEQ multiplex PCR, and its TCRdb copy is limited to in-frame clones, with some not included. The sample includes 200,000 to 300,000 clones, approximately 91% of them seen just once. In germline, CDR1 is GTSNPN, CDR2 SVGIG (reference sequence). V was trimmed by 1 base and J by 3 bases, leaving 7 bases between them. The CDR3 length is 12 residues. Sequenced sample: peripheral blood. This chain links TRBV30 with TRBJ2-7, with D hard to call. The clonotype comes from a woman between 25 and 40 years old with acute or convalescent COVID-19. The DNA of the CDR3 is TGTGCCTGGAGTGCACAGTTCTACGAGCAGTACTTC. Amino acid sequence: CAWSAQFYEQYF.